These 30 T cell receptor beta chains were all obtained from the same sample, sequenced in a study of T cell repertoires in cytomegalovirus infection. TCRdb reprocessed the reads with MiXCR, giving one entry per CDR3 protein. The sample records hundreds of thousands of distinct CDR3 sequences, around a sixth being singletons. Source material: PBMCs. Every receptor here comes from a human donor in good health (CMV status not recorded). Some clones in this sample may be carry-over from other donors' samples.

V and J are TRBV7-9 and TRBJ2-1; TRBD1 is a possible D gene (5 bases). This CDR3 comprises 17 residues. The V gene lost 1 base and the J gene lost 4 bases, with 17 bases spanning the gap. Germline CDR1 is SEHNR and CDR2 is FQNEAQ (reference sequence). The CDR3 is CASSLEVGRTFYNEQFF. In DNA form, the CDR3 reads TGTGCCAGCAGCTTAGAAGTCGGACGGACATTTTACAATGAGCAGTTCTTC.

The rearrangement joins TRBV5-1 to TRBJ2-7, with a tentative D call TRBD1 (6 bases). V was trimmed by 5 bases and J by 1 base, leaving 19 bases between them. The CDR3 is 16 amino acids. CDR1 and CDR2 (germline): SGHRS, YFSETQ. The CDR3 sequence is CASSSDRGGVSYEQYF. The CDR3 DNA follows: TGCGCCAGCAGTTCGGACAGAGGGGGAGTATCCTACGAGCAGTACTTC.

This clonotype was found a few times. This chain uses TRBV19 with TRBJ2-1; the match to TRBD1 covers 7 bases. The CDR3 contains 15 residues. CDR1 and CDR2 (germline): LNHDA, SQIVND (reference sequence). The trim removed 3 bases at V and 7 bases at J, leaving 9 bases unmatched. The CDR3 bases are TGTGCCAGTAGTATTTACAGGGACAGTTGGAATGAGCAGTTCTTC. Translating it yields CASSIYRDSWNEQFF.

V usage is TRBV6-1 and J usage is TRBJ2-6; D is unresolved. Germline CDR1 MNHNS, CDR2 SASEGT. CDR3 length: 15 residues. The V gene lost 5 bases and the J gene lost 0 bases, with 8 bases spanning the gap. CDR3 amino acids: CASSPIPSGANVLTF. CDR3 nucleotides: TGTGCCAGCAGTCCGATTCCCTCTGGGGCCAACGTCCTGACTTTC.

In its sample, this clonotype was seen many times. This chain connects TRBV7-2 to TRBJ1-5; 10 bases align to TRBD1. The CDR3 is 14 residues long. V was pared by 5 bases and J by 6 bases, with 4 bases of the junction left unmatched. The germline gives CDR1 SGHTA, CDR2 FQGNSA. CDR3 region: CASSPGTGAQPQHF. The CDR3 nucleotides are TGTGCCAGCAGCCCGGGGACAGGGGCTCAGCCCCAGCATTTT.

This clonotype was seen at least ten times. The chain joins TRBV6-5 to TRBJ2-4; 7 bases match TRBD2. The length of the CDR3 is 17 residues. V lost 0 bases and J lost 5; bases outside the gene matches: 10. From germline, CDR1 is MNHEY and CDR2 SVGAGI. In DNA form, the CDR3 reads TGTGCCAGCAGTTACTCGAGCAGGCTAGCGGCTGAAAACATTCAGTACTTC. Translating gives CASSYSSRLAAENIQYF.

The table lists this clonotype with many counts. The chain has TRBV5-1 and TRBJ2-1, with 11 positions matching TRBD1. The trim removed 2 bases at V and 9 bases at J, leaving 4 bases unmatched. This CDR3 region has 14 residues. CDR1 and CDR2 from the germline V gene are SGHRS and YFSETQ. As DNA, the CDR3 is TGCGCCAGCAGCTTCGGGACAGGGGGAGGTGAGCAGTTCTTC. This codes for CASSFGTGGGEQFF.

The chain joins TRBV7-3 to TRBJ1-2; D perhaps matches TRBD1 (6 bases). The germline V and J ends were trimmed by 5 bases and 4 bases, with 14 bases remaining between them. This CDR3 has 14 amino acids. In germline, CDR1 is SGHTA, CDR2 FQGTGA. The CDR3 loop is CASSPQGTSYGYTF. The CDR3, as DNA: TGTGCCAGCAGCCCCCAGGGGACCAGCTATGGCTACACCTTC.

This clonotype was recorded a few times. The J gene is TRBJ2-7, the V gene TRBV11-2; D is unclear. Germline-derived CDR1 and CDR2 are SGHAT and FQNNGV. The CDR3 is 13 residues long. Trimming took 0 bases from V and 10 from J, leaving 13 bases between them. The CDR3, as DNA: TGTGCCAGCAGCTTAGATGCATATATCTACCAGTACTTC. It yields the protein CASSLDAYIYQYF.

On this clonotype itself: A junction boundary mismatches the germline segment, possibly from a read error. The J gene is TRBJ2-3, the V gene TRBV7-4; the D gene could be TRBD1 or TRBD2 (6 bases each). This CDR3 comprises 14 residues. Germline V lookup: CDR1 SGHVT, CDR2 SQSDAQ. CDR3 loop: CASSHRDFTVTQYF. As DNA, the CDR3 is TGTGCCAGCAGTCACAGGGACTTCACAGTTACGCAGTATTTT.

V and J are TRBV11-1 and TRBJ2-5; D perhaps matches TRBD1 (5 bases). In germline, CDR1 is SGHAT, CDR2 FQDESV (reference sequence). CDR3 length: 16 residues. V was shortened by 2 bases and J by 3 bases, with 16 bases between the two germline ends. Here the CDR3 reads CASSLYQGTREETQYF. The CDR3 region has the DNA TGTGCCAGCAGCTTATATCAGGGAACGAGAGAAGAGACCCAGTACTTC.

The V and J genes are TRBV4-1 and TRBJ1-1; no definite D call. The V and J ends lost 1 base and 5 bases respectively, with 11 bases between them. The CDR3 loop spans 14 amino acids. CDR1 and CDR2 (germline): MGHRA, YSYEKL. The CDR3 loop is CASSQAGRRTEAFF. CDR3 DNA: TGCGCCAGCAGCCAAGCGGGGAGGAGGACTGAAGCTTTCTTT.

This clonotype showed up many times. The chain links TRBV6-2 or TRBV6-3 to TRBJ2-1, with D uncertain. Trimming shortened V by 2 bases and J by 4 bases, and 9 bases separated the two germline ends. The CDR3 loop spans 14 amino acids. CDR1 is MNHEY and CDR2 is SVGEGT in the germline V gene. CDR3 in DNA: TGTGCCAGCAGTTACGAGGACGGGTACAATGAGCAGTTCTTC. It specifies CASSYEDGYNEQFF.

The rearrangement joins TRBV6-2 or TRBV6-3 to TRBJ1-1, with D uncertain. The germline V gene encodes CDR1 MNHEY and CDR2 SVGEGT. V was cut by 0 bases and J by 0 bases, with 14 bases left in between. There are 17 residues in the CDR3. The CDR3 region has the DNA TGTGCCAGCAGTTACTCATTGGACGGAGTCATGAACACTGAAGCTTTCTTT. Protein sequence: CASSYSLDGVMNTEAFF.

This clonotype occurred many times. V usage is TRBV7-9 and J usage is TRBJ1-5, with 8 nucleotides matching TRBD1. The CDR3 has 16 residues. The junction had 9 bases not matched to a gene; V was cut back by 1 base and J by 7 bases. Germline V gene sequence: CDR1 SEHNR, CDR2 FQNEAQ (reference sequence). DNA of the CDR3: TGTGCCAGCAGCTTAGGGACAGGGAGAATGGAACAGCCCCAGCATTTT. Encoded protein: CASSLGTGRMEQPQHF.

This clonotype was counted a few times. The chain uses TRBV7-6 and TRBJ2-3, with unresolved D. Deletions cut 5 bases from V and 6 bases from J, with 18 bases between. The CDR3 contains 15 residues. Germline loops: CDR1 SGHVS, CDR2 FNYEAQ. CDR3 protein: CASSLPTDHKDTQYF. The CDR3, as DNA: TGTGCCAGCAGCCTCCCGACGGATCACAAGGATACGCAGTATTTT.

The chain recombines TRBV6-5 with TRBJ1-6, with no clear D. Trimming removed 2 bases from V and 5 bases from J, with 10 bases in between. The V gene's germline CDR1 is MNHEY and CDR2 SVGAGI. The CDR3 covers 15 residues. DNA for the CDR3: TGTGCCAGCAGTTACGGGCCAGCTAATAATTCACCCCTCCACTTT. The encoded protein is CASSYGPANNSPLHF.

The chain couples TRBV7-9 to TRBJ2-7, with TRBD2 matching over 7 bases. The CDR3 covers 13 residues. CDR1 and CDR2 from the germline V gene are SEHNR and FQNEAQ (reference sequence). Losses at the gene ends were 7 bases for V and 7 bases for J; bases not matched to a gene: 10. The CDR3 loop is CASTLAALGEQYF. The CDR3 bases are TGTGCCAGCACCCTAGCGGCTCTAGGTGAGCAGTACTTC.

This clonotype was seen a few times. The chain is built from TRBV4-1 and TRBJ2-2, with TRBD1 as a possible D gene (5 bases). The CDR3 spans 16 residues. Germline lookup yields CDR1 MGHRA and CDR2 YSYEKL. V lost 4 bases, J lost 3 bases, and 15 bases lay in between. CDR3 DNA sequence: TGCGCCAGCAGCCGGGGCAGGATTGAGGACACCGGGGAGCTGTTTTTT. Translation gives CASSRGRIEDTGELFF.

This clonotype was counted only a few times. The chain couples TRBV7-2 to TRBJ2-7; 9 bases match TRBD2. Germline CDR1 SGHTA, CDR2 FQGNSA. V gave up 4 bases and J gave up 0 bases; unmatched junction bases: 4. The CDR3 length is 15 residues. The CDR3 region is CASSSQRGVSYEQYF. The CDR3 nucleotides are TGTGCCAGCAGCTCACAGCGGGGGGTCTCCTACGAGCAGTACTTC.

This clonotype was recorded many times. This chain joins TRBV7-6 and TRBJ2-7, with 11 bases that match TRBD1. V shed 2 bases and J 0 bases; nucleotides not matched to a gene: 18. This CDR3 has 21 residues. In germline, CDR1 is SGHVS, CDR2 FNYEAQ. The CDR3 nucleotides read TGTGCCAGCAGCTTAAAGTGGGGCGTGGACAGGGGGCTCCCTAGCTCCTACGAGCAGTACTTC. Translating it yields CASSLKWGVDRGLPSSYEQYF. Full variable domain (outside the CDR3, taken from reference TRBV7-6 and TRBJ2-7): GAGVSQSPRYKVTKRGQDVALRCDPISGHVSLYWYRQALGQGPEFLTYFNYEAQQDKSGLPNDRFSAERPEGSISTLTIQRTEQRDSAMYRCASSLKWGVDRGLPSSYEQYFGPGTRLTVT.

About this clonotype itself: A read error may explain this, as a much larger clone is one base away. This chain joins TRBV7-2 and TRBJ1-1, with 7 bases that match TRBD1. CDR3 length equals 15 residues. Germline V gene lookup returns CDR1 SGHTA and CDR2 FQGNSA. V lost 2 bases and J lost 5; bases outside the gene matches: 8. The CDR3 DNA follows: TGTGCCAGCAGCTTACTTACCAGGGGGTTTACTGAAGCTTTCTTT. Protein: CASSLLTRGFTEAFF.

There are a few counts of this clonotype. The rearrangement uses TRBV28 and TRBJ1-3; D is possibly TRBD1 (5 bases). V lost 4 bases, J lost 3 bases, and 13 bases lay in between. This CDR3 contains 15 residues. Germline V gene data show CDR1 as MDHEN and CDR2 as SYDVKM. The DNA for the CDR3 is TGTGCCAGCAGTTCTAACAGGTTAAATGGAAACACCATATATTTT. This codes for CASSSNRLNGNTIYF. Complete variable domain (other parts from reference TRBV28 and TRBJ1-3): DVKVTQSSRYLVKRTGEKVFLECVQDMDHENMFWYRQDPGLGLRLIYFSYDVKMKEKGDIPEGYSVSREKKERFSLILESASTNQTSMYLCASSSNRLNGNTIYFGEGSWLTVV.

DNA for the CDR3: TGTGCCAGCTCACCCGACCGCCTCGGCGAGCAGTACTTC. Translating it yields CASSPDRLGEQYF. The V call is TRBV18, the J call TRBJ2-7; the D is unclear. Trimming pared 3 bases from V and 6 bases from J, leaving 12 bases between. This CDR3 is built from 13 residues. Germline V lookup: CDR1 KGHSH, CDR2 LQKENI.

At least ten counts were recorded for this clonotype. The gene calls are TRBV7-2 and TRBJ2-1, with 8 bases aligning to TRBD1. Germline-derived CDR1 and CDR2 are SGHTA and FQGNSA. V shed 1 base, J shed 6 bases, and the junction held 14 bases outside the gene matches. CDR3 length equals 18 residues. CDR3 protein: CASSLGFRGRTLPNEQFF. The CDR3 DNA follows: TGTGCCAGCAGCTTAGGTTTCAGGGGGCGTACCCTCCCCAATGAGCAGTTCTTC.

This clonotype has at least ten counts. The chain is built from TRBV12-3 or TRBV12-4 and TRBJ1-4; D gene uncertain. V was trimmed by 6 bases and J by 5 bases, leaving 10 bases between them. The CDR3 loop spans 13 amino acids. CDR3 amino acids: CASSSDQNEKLFF. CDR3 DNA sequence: TGTGCCAGCAGCTCGGACCAAAATGAAAAACTGTTTTTT.

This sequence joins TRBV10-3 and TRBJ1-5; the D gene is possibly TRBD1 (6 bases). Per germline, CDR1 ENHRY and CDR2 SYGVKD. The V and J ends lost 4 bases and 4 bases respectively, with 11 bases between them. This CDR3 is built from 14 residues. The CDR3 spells CAISARGDNQPQHF. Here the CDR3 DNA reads TGTGCCATCAGTGCCAGGGGCGATAATCAGCCCCAGCATTTT.

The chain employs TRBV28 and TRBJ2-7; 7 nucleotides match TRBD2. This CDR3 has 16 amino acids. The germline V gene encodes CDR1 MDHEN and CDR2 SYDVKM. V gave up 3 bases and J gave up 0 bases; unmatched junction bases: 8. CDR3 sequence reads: CASSLIGGISSYEQYF. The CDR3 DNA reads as TGTGCCAGCAGTTTGATCGGGGGGATCAGCTCCTACGAGCAGTACTTC.

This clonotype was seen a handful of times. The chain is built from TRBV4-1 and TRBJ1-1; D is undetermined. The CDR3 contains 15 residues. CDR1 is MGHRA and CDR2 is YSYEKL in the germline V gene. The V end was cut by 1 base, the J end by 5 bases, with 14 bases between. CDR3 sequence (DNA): TGCGCCAGCAGCCAAGCCCGGCAGAGTGGAACTGAAGCTTTCTTT. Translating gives CASSQARQSGTEAFF.

The CDR3 coding sequence is TGCGCCAGCAGCCTCGATACGGTCGGGTACGAGCAGTACTTC. The encoded protein is CASSLDTVGYEQYF. This rearrangement joins TRBV5-1 to TRBJ2-7, with D unresolved. The CDR3 has 14 residues. Germline assignment: CDR1 SGHRS and CDR2 YFSETQ. Trimming took off 4 bases at V and 4 bases at J, with 15 bases between the two ends.